Sequencing of this TCR beta chain was carried out in a study of blood T cells in healthy people across ages. About the research overall: Template switching picked up about one barcoded beta molecule for each two T cells.

A remark on this clonotype: Its antigen is undetermined.

Study results and limitations: CMV status of donors was unknown, possibly confounding expanded clonotype changes. Strong correlation linked observed beta diversity and percent naive T cells.

Next came a second PCR, run for roughly 7 to 12 cycles, which used a sample-barcoded 5' primer along with a J-beta primer mix. TCRdb itself ran the 5' RACE reads through MiXCR, one entry per CDR3 protein. The table has about 620,000 distinct CDR3 sequences, under 65% seen once. The TCR originated in a woman over 75 in good health. Sequencing input: blood.

The CDR3 DNA follows: TGCAGTGCAAAGCCCCCCACGGCCGGCACAGATACGCAGTATTTT. Translation gives CSAKPPTAGTDTQYF. The V gene is TRBV20-1, the J gene TRBJ2-3; D is ambiguous. Germline V CDR1 and CDR2: DFQATT, SNEGSKA (reference sequence). The CDR3 sequence is 15 residues long. Trimming stripped 6 bases from V and 1 base from J, with 17 bases between.